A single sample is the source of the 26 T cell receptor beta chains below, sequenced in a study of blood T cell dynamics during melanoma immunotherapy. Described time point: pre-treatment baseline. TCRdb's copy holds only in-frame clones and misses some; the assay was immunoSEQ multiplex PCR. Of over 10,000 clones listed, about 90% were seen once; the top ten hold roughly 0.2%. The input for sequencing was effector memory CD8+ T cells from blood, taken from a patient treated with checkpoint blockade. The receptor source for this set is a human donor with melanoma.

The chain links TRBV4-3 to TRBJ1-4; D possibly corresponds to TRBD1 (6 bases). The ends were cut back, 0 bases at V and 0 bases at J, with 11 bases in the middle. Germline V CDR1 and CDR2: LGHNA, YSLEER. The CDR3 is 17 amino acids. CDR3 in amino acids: CASSQDGGRPTNEKLFF. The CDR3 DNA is TGCGCCAGCAGCCAAGATGGGGGGCGCCCAACTAATGAAAAACTGTTTTTT.

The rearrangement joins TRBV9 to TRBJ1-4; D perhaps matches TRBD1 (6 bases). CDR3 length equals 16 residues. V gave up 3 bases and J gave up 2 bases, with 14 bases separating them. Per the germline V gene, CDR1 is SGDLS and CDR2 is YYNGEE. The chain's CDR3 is CASSEGGLNTNEKLFF. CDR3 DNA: TGTGCCAGCAGCGAAGGGGGGCTGAATACTAATGAAAAACTGTTTTTT.

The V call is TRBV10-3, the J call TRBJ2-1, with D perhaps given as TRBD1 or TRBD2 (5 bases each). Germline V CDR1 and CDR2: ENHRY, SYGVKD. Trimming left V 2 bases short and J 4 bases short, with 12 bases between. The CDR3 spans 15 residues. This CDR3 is CAISEGGDPYNEQFF. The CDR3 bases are TGTGCCATCAGTGAGGGGGGAGACCCGTACAATGAGCAGTTCTTC.

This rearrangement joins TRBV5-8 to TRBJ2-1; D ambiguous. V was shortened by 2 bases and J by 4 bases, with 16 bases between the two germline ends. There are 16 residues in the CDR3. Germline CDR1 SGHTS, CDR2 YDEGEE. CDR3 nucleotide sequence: TGTGCCAGCAGCTTAGGTCCCGTTAACAGTTACAATGAGCAGTTCTTC. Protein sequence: CASSLGPVNSYNEQFF.

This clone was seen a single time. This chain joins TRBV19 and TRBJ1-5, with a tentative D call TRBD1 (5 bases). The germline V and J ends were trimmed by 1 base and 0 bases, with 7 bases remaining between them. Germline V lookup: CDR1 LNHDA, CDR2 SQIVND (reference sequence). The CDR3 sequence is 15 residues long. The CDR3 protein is CASSIGGGSNQPQHF. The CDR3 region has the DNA TGTGCCAGTAGTATAGGCGGGGGTAGCAATCAGCCCCAGCATTTT. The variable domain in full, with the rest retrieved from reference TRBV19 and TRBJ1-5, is DGGITQSPKYLFRKEGQNVTLSCEQNLNHDAMYWYRQDPGQGLRLIYYSQIVNDFQKGDIAEGYSVSREKKESFPLTVTSAQKNPTAFYLCASSIGGGSNQPQHFGDGTRLSIL.

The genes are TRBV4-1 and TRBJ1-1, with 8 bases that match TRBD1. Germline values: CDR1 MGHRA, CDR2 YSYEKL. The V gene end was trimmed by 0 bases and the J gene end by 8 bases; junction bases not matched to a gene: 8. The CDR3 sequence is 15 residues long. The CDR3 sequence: CASSQETLTGDEAFF. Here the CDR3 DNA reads TGCGCCAGCAGCCAAGAGACACTGACAGGGGACGAAGCTTTCTTT.

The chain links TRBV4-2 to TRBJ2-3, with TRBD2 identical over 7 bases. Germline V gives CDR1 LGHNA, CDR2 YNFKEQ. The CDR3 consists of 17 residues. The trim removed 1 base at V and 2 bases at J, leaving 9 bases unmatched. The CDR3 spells CASSQAPGLADTDTQYF. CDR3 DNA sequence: TGTGCCAGCAGCCAAGCCCCCGGGCTAGCGGACACAGATACGCAGTATTTT.

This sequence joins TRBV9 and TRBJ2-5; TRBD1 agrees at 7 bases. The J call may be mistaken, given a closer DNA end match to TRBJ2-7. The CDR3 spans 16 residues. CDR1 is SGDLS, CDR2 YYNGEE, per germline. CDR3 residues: CASSAFRDSSSYEQYF. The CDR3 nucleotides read TGTGCCAGCAGCGCGTTCCGGGACAGTAGCTCCTACGAGCAGTACTTC.

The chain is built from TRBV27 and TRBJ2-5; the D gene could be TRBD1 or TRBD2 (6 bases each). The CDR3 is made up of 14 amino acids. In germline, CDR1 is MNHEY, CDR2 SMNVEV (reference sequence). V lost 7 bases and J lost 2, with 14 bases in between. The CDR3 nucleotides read TGTGCCAGCACTCGAGTAGGGGGGCAAGAGACCCAGTACTTC. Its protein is CASTRVGGQETQYF.

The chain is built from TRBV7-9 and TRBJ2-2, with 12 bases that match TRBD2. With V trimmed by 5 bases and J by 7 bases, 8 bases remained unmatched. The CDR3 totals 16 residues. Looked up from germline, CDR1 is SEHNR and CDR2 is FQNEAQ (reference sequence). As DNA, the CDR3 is TGTGCCAGCAGCCCCCGACTAGCGGGAGCGGACGGGGAGCTGTTTTTT. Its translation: CASSPRLAGADGELFF. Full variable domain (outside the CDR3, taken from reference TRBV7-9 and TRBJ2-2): DTGVSQNPRHKITKRGQNVTFRCDPISEHNRLYWYRQTLGQGPEFLTYFQNEAQLEKSRLLSDRFSAERPKGSFSTLEIQRTEQGDSAMYLCASSPRLAGADGELFFGEGSRLTVL.

The CDR3 here is CASSGDRYEQYF. The CDR3 DNA is TGTGCCAGCAGTGGGGACAGATACGAGCAGTACTTC. The chain uses TRBV2 and TRBJ2-7, with 7 bases identical to TRBD1. This CDR3 spans 12 amino acids. The V gene's germline CDR1 is SNHLY and CDR2 FYNNEI. With V trimmed by 4 bases and J by 4 bases, 1 base remained unmatched.

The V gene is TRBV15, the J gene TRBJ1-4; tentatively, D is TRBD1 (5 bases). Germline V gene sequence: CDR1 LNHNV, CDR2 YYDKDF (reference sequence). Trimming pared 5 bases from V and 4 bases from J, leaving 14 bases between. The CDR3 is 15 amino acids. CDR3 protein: CATSPRTNYNEKLFF. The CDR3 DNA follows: TGTGCCACCAGCCCCCGGACAAACTATAATGAAAAACTGTTTTTT.

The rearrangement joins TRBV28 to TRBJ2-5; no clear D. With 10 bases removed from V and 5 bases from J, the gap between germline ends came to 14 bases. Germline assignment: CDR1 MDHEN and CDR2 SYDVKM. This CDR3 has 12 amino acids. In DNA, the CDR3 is TGTGCCACACGGGTTCCTGGGGAGACCCAGTACTTC. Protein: CATRVPGETQYF. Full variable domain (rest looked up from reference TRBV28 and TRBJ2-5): DVKVTQSSRYLVKRTGEKVFLECVQDMDHENMFWYRQDPGLGLRLIYFSYDVKMKEKGDIPEGYSVSREKKERFSLILESASTNQTSMYLCATRVPGETQYFGPGTRLLVL.

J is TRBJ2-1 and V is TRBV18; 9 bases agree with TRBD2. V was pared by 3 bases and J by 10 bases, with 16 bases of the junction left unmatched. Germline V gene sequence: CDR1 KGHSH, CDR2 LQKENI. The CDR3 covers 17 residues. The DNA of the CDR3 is TGTGCCAGCTCACCGGTCATAGCGGGAGCCGCCGGGGACGAGCAGTTCTTC. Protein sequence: CASSPVIAGAAGDEQFF.

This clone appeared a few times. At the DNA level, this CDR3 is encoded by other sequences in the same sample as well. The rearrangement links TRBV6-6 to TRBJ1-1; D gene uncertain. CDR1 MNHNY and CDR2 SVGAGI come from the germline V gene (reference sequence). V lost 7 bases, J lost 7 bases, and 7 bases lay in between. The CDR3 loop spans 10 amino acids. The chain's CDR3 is CASIGGEAFF. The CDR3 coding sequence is TGTGCCAGCATCGGTGGTGAAGCTTTCTTT.

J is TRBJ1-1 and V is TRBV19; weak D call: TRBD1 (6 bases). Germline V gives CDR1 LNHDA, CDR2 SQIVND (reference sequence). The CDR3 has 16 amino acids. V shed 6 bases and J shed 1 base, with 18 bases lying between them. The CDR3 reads CASSLVWGGRNTEAFF. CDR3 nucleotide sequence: TGTGCCAGTAGCTTAGTATGGGGGGGCCGGAACACTGAAGCTTTCTTT.

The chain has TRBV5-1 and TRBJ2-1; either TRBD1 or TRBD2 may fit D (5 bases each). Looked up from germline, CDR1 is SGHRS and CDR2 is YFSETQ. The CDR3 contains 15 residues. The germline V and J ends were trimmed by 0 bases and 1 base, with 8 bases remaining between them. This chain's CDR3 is CASSLVGGSYNEQFF. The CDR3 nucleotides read TGCGCCAGCAGCTTGGTTGGGGGATCCTACAATGAGCAGTTCTTC.

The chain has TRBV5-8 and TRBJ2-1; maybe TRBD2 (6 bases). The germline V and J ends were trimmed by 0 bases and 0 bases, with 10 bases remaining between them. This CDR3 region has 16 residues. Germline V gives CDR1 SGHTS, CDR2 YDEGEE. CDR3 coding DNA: TGTGCCAGCAGCTTGGTGGCGGGGAGCTCCTACAATGAGCAGTTCTTC. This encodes CASSLVAGSSYNEQFF.

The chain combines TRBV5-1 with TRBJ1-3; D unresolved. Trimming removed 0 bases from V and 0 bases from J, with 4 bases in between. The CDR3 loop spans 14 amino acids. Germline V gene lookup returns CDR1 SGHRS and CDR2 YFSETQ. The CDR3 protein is CASSLGISGNTIYF. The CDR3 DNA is TGCGCCAGCAGCTTGGGTATCTCTGGAAACACCATATATTTT.

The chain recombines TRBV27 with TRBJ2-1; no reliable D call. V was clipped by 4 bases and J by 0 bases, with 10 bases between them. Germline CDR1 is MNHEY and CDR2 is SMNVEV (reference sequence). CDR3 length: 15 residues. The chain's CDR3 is CASSYSQSSYNEQFF. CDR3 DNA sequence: TGTGCCAGCAGTTACAGCCAGAGCTCCTACAATGAGCAGTTCTTC.

The DNA of the CDR3 is TGCGCCAGCAGCTTACAGGGGTCGGAGACCGGGGAGCTGTTTTTT. This translates into CASSLQGSETGELFF. The J gene is TRBJ2-2, the V gene TRBV5-1; 7 bases are a match to TRBD1. CDR3 length equals 15 residues. The germline CDR1 and CDR2 sequences are SGHRS and YFSETQ. V was clipped by 2 bases and J by 5 bases; unmatched bases: 6.

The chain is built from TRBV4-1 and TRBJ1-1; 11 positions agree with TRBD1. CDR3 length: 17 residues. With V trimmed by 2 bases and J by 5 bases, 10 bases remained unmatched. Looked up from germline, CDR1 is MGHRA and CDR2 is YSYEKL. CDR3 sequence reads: CASSQLGQGAIETEAFF. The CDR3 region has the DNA TGCGCCAGCAGCCAACTTGGACAGGGGGCGATTGAGACTGAAGCTTTCTTT.

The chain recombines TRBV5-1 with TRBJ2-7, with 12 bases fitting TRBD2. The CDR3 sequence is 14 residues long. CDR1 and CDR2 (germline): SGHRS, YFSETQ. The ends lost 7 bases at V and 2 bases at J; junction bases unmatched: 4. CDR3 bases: TGCGCCAGCCAACTAGCGGGGGGCCCCTACGAGCAGTACTTC. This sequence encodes CASQLAGGPYEQYF.

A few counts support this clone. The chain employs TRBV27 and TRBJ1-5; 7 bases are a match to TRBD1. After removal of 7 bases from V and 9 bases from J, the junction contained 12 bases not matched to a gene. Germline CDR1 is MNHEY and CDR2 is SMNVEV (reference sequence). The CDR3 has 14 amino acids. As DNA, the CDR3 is TGTGCCAGCACCCAGAGACAGGGACTCCTGCCCCAGCATTTT. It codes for CASTQRQGLLPQHF.

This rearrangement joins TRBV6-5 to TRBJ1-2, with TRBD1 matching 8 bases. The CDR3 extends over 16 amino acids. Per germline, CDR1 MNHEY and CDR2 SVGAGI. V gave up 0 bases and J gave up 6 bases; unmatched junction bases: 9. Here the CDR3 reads CASSYSRGQGLDGYTF. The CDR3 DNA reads TGTGCCAGCAGTTACTCGCGAGGACAGGGCTTAGATGGCTACACCTTC.

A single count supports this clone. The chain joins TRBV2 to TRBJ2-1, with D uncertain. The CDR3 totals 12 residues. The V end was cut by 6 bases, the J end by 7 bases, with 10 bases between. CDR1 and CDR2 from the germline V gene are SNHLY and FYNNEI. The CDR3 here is CASSFSDNEQFF. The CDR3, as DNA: TGTGCCAGCAGCTTCAGCGATAATGAGCAGTTCTTC.